This T cell receptor (beta chain) was obtained from a study of response to subunit inactivated influenza vaccine. About this clonotype: The antigen is unknown.

A single record per CDR3 protein comes from TCRdb applying MiXCR to the RT-PCR reads. The table has 400,000 to 650,000 distinct CDR3 sequences, less than 7.5% seen once. Study-wide results and caveats: The authors proposed limited new T cell recruitment per seasonal influenza vaccination.

The source of this sequence is a man aged 45-69 years who received an inactivated influenza vaccine. Sample: PBMCs from blood, taken less than 30 months after vaccination.

The CDR3 spells CASSSINYGYTF. The CDR3 DNA follows: TGTGCCAGCAGCTCCATTAACTATGGCTACACCTTC. J is TRBJ1-2 and V is TRBV2, with unresolved D. The ends were cut back, 6 bases at V and 1 base at J, with 6 bases in the middle. This CDR3 region has 12 residues. Germline V gene sequence: CDR1 SNHLY, CDR2 FYNNEI.